Below are 15 T cell receptor beta chains sequenced from a single sample in a study of blood T cell repertoires in COVID-19. The table came from immunoSEQ multiplex PCR; TCRdb's copy has only in-frame clones and leaves some out. The sample has 110,000 to 150,000 clones, 84% seen once; the top ten hold less than 9.5%. Sequencing was done on a sample of peripheral blood. Receptor source: a human donor in a cohort sampled during active COVID-19.

V is TRBV5-1 and J is TRBJ2-2; 7 bases agree with TRBD1. Germline lookup yields CDR1 SGHRS and CDR2 YFSETQ. The CDR3 contains 13 residues. The ends lost 4 bases at V and 6 bases at J; junction bases unmatched: 3. CDR3 in amino acids: CASSLDRAGELFF. The CDR3 DNA reads as TGCGCCAGCAGCCTAGACAGGGCCGGGGAGCTGTTTTTT. Drawing the rest from reference TRBV5-1 and TRBJ2-2, the complete variable domain is KAGVTQTPRYLIKTRGQQVTLSCSPISGHRSVSWYQQTPGQGLQFLFEYFSETQRNKGNFPGRFSGRQFSNSRSEMNVSTLELGDSALYLCASSLDRAGELFFGEGSRLTVL.

The gene calls are TRBV10-3 and TRBJ2-2; D remains ambiguous. The CDR3 loop spans 15 amino acids. Germline V CDR1 and CDR2: ENHRY, SYGVKD. V was shortened by 0 bases and J by 2 bases, with 7 bases between the two germline ends. DNA of the CDR3: TGTGCCATCAGTGAGTCCACAGATAACACCGGGGAGCTGTTTTTT. This codes for CAISESTDNTGELFF.

V and J are TRBV7-2 and TRBJ1-6; 10 positions agree with TRBD1. The CDR3 has 14 amino acids. J was trimmed by 11 bases and V by 7 bases; bases with no gene match: 8. Germline V gene data show CDR1 as SGHTA and CDR2 as FQGNSA. CDR3 protein: CASTLDRGIPPLHF. The DNA of the CDR3 is TGTGCCAGCACCTTGGACAGGGGGATCCCACCCCTCCACTTT.

V and J are TRBV7-9 and TRBJ1-2; 7 bases align to TRBD1. V lost 2 bases to trimming and J lost 5 bases; unmatched junction nucleotides: 11. CDR1 is SEHNR and CDR2 is FQNEAQ in the germline V gene (reference sequence). This CDR3 contains 16 residues. CDR3 DNA sequence: TGTGCCAGCAGCTTAAGCCGGGACAGAGAAATTTATGGCTACACCTTC. Its translation: CASSLSRDREIYGYTF.

This chain connects TRBV27 to TRBJ1-2; D call uncertain. The V end lost 7 bases, the J end lost 5 bases, and 14 bases lay between the germline ends. Germline CDR1 is MNHEY and CDR2 is SMNVEV (reference sequence). The CDR3 spans 13 residues. DNA of the CDR3: TGTGCCAGCAAAGTGGGCGCATTGTATGGCTACACCTTC. It specifies CASKVGALYGYTF.

This sequence joins TRBV7-3 and TRBJ2-7; 10 bases agree with TRBD1. The trim removed 5 bases at V and 0 bases at J, leaving 1 base unmatched. The CDR3 loop spans 14 amino acids. Germline lookup yields CDR1 SGHTA and CDR2 FQGTGA. This CDR3 reads CASSRDRGSYEQYF. CDR3 in DNA: TGTGCCAGCAGCCGGGACAGGGGCTCCTACGAGCAGTACTTC.

The rearrangement links TRBV15 to TRBJ2-5; D is possibly TRBD2 (6 bases). The ends were cut back, 1 base at V and 1 base at J, with 13 bases in the middle. The CDR3 is made up of 16 amino acids. Germline V lookup: CDR1 LNHNV, CDR2 YYDKDF (reference sequence). Written as DNA, the CDR3 is TGTGCCACCAGCAGAGGGGACTCAACCCCCCAAGAGACCCAGTACTTC. Protein sequence: CATSRGDSTPQETQYF.

The chain's CDR3 is CASRKDRGAYEQYF. CDR3 coding DNA: TGTGCCAGCAGGAAGGACAGGGGTGCCTACGAGCAGTACTTC. This chain connects TRBV6-5 to TRBJ2-7; 9 bases fit TRBD1. Trimming took 6 bases from V and 2 from J; bases not matched to a gene: 5. From germline, CDR1 is MNHEY and CDR2 SVGAGI. CDR3 length equals 14 residues.

Comment on this clone: Different DNA sequences within this sample yield the same CDR3. The rearrangement links TRBV18 to TRBJ1-1; perhaps TRBD1 as D (5 bases). The V end lost 0 bases, the J end lost 2 bases, and 7 bases lay between the germline ends. CDR1 is KGHSH, CDR2 LQKENI, per germline. The CDR3 is 14 amino acids. The CDR3 sequence: CASSPPGGNTEAFF. The CDR3 nucleotides read TGTGCCAGCTCACCACCGGGGGGAAACACTGAAGCTTTCTTT.

The chain couples TRBV19 to TRBJ2-6; 7 bases are shared with TRBD1. The V gene's germline CDR1 is LNHDA and CDR2 SQIVND (reference sequence). The V segment lost 6 bases and the J segment 4 bases; nucleotides outside the gene matches: 6. The CDR3 consists of 15 residues. The CDR3 bases are TGTGCCAGTAGCCTAGGGGGCGCGGGGGCCAACGTCCTGACTTTC. Its translation is CASSLGGAGANVLTF. Supplemented by reference TRBV19 and TRBJ2-6, the full variable domain reads DGGITQSPKYLFRKEGQNVTLSCEQNLNHDAMYWYRQDPGQGLRLIYYSQIVNDFQKGDIAEGYSVSREKKESFPLTVTSAQKNPTAFYLCASSLGGAGANVLTFGAGSRLTVL.

The rearrangement joins TRBV27 to TRBJ1-2; TRBD1 matches at 10 bases. Germline trimming cut 6 bases from V and 4 bases from J; bases unmatched to any gene: 2. The CDR3 length is 13 residues. CDR1 is MNHEY, CDR2 SMNVEV, per germline (reference sequence). The CDR3 DNA sequence: TGTGCCAGCAGAAGGACAGGGGGCTATGGCTACACCTTC. Translation: CASRRTGGYGYTF.

The CDR3 is CASSQGLAGGPNNEQFF. CDR3 DNA sequence: TGTGCCAGCAGCCAAGGACTAGCGGGGGGGCCCAACAATGAGCAGTTCTTC. The chain couples TRBV3-1 (or the pseudogene TRBV3-2) to TRBJ2-1, with 14 positions matching TRBD2. In germline, CDR1 is LGHDT, CDR2 YNNKEL (reference sequence). The CDR3 extends over 17 amino acids. V lost 1 base and J lost 5; bases outside the gene matches: 4.

V is TRBV19 and J is TRBJ2-3; 11 bases agree with TRBD2. The CDR3 has 19 residues. V lost 2 bases to trimming and J lost 2 bases; unmatched junction nucleotides: 12. The germline V gene encodes CDR1 LNHDA and CDR2 SQIVND (reference sequence). CDR3: CASSIFYGTSGSPTDTQYF. The CDR3 DNA reads TGTGCCAGTAGTATATTTTACGGGACTAGCGGTTCGCCCACAGATACGCAGTATTTT.

This clone was counted once. The J gene is TRBJ2-7, the V gene TRBV7-2, with D perhaps matching TRBD1 (5 bases). Germline V gives CDR1 SGHTA, CDR2 FQGNSA. V lost 5 bases to trimming and J lost 0 bases, with 14 bases between them. CDR3 length: 15 residues. The CDR3 reads CASSPRQRLSYEQYF. The DNA of the CDR3 is TGTGCCAGCAGCCCGCGACAGCGCCTCTCCTACGAGCAGTACTTC. Together with reference TRBV7-2 and TRBJ2-7, the CDR3 gives the full variable domain: GAGVSQSPSNKVTEKGKDVELRCDPISGHTALYWYRQSLGQGLEFLIYFQGNSAPDKSGLPSDRFSAERTGGSVSTLTIQRTQQEDSAVYLCASSPRQRLSYEQYFGPGTRLTVT.

This chain joins TRBV6-5 and TRBJ2-5; the D is unclear. The CDR3 is 11 residues long. The germline V gene encodes CDR1 MNHEY and CDR2 SVGAGI. Trimming pared 4 bases from V and 5 bases from J, leaving 5 bases between. The CDR3 coding sequence is TGTGCCAGCAGTTCAATGGAGACCCAGTACTTC. The encoded protein is CASSSMETQYF.